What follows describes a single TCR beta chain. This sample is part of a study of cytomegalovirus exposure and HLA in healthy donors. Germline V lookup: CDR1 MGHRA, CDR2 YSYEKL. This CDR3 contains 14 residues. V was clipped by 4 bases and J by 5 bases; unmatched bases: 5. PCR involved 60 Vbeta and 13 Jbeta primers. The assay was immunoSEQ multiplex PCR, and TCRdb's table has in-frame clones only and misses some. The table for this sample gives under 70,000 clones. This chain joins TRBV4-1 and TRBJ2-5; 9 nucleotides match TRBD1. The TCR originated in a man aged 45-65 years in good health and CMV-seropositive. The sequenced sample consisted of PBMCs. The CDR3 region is CASSPGQGAETQYF. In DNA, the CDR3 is TGCGCCAGCAGCCCGGGACAGGGAGCCGAGACCCAGTACTTC.